This is a list of T cell receptor beta chains from one sample in a study of blood T cell repertoires in COVID-19. The table came from immunoSEQ multiplex PCR; TCRdb's copy has only in-frame clones and leaves some out. Of more than 200,000 clones listed, roughly 86% are singletons. The specimen was peripheral blood. These receptors all come from a woman aged 60 to 75 with COVID-19, enrolled during active disease. The CDR3 runs from the conserved cysteine through the conserved F or W. A D gene is named only where the DNA matches it firmly. Part of the rows lack a size; the others show once, few, many or a class for expanded clones.

J gene | D gene | V gene | clone size | CDR3 DNA | CDR3 protein
TRBJ1-1 | TRBD1 | TRBV19 | once | TGTGCCAGTAGTATGTCCGGGACAGGGTTGAACACTGAAGCTTTCTTT | CASSMSGTGLNTEAFF
TRBJ2-1 | TRBD2 | TRBV24-1 | NA | TGTGCCACCAGTGAGACACTCGGGACTAGGGTCATCAATGAGCAGTTCTTC | CATSETLGTRVINEQFF
TRBJ2-7 | TRBD1 | TRBV18 | once | TGTGCCAGCTCACCGCTGGGACAGGACTACGAGCAGTACTTC | CASSPLGQDYEQYF
TRBJ2-7 | TRBD2 | TRBV19 | NA | TGTGCCAGTGGGACTAGCGAATACGAGCAGTACTTC | CASGTSEYEQYF
TRBJ2-2 | NA | TRBV5-1 | few | TGCGCCAGCAGCTTGGGCGCCACCGGGGAGCTGTTTTTT | CASSLGATGELFF
TRBJ2-3 | TRBD2 | TRBV11-2 | NA | TGTGCCAGCAGCGGTAGCGGGAGGGGCACAGATACGCAGTATTTT | CASSGSGRGTDTQYF
TRBJ1-1 | TRBD1 | TRBV18 | NA | TGTGCCAGCTCACCACAACAACAGGGGGGGAACACTGAAGCTTTCTTT | CASSPQQQGGNTEAFF
TRBJ1-1 | NA | TRBV12-3/TRBV12-4 | NA | TGTGCCAGCAGTCAGACTGGTGAAGCTTTCTTT | CASSQTGEAFF
TRBJ2-1 | NA | TRBV11-2 | NA | TGTGCCAGCAGCCTGTTACAGCCTCGCCCCTACAATGAGCAGTTCTTC | CASSLLQPRPYNEQFF
TRBJ2-7 | NA | TRBV20-1 | NA | TGCAGTGCTAGTAGCGCCGTAGCCCCCGAGCAGTACTTC | CSASSAVAPEQYF
TRBJ2-1 | NA | TRBV7-9 | once | TGTGCCAGCAGCTTACAAGGAGGGGGCAGGCCTCTAGAGCAGTTCTTC | CASSLQGGGRPLEQFF
TRBJ1-2 | NA | TRBV28 | NA | TGTGCCAGCAGTTCAGGGGCGATTCCCTATGGCTACACCTTC | CASSSGAIPYGYTF
TRBJ2-5 | TRBD1 | TRBV6-5 | NA | TGTGCCAGCAGGTACAGGGGGCTGGGAGAGACCCAGTACTTC | CASRYRGLGETQYF
TRBJ1-5 | NA | TRBV28 | few | TGTGCCAGCAAGCGAGGGTCGCGGGATCAGCCCCAGCATTTT | CASKRGSRDQPQHF
TRBJ1-6 | TRBD1 | TRBV7-6 | NA | TGTGCCAGCAGCGTTCGACAGGGCTATAATTCACCCCTCCACTTT | CASSVRQGYNSPLHF
TRBJ1-3 | NA | TRBV29-1 | NA | TGCAGCGTTGTTGGGCTGAGAAACACCATATATTTT | CSVVGLRNTIYF
TRBJ2-7 | NA | TRBV6-6 | NA | TGTGCCAGCAGTTACTCGACGGGTCCGGGGTCCTACGAGCAGTACTTC | CASSYSTGPGSYEQYF
TRBJ2-5 | NA | TRBV7-2 | NA | TGTGCCAGCAGTCTCAGGACACAACAAGAGACCCAGTACTTC | CASSLRTQQETQYF
TRBJ2-7 | TRBD2 | TRBV4-2 | NA | TGTGCCAGCAGCCAGAGGACTAGCGGGAGCACGGATCGGTACGAGCAGTACTTC | CASSQRTSGSTDRYEQYF
TRBJ2-5 | NA | TRBV27 | NA | TGTGCCAGCAGTTTATCGAAAGGCAGGGCAACGCAAGAGACCCAGTACTTC | CASSLSKGRATQETQYF
TRBJ1-1 | NA | TRBV29-1 | NA | TGCAGCGTTGATTGGGCAGAATGGGAGACTGAAGCTTTCTTT | CSVDWAEWETEAFF
TRBJ2-1 | TRBD2 | TRBV7-9 | NA | TGTGCCAGCAGCTTCGAGACCTCCGGGACTAGACTGTTCTTC | CASSFETSGTRLFF
TRBJ1-1 | NA | TRBV19 | NA | TGTGCCAGTAGTATAGATGGCCCAGGGAACACTGAAGCTTTCTTT | CASSIDGPGNTEAFF
TRBJ2-2 | TRBD1 | TRBV19 | NA | TGTGCCAGTAGCCCGCTGACAGGGACCTCGGGAGAGCTGTTTTTT | CASSPLTGTSGELFF
TRBJ2-5 | NA | TRBV4-3 | NA | TGCGCCAGCAGCCAAGATCGTGTAGGGGTAGAGACCCAGTACTTC | CASSQDRVGVETQYF
TRBJ2-1 | TRBD2 | TRBV19 | NA | TGTGCCAGTAGGGGACTAGCGGGAGGGCCAGTCGGAAATGAGCAGTTCTTC | CASRGLAGGPVGNEQFF
TRBJ1-5 | NA | TRBV18 | NA | TGTGCCAGCTCACCACCTGGAGTTGGTCCCCAGCATTTT | CASSPPGVGPQHF
TRBJ1-5 | TRBD1 | TRBV6-5 | once | TGTGCCAGCAGTCCGACAGGGAATCAGCCCCAGCATTTT | CASSPTGNQPQHF
TRBJ2-5 | TRBD2 | TRBV7-8 | once | TGTGCCAGCTTGGGACTAGCGGCAGTCCGAGAGACCCAGTACTTC | CASLGLAAVRETQYF
TRBJ2-2 | NA | TRBV4-2 | NA | TGTGCCAGCAGCCAAGATTGGGCTCTCAGGCGATCTGAGACCGGGGAGCTGTTTTTT | CASSQDWALRRSETGELFF
TRBJ2-1 | NA | TRBV9 | NA | TGTGCCAGCAGCGCCCCCCCAGGGCCTGAGGCTGAGCAGTTCTTC | CASSAPPGPEAEQFF
TRBJ1-2 | TRBD1 | TRBV7-2 | NA | TGTGCCAGCAGCTCTTACAGGACCAGGGGGAGAGGCTACACCTTC | CASSSYRTRGRGYTF
TRBJ1-6 | TRBD1 | TRBV3-1/TRBV3-2 | few | TGTGCCAGCAGCCAAGTTGGACAGGGGAATAATTCACCCCTCCACTTT | CASSQVGQGNNSPLHF
TRBJ2-7 | NA | TRBV11-2 | NA | TGTGCCAGCAGCTTAGACCCCCCCCCTAGAGACGAGCAGTACTTC | CASSLDPPPRDEQYF
TRBJ1-1 | NA | TRBV7-7 | NA | TGTGCCAGCAGCTTCAACAGGGACACTGAAGCTTTCTTT | CASSFNRDTEAFF
TRBJ1-5 | NA | TRBV28 | NA | TGTGCCAGCAGCCCATCGGGGTTTAGCAATCAGCCCCAGCATTTT | CASSPSGFSNQPQHF
TRBJ2-1 | NA | TRBV7-3 | NA | TGTGCCAGCAGCAGCCTAGCGTGGGACAATGAGCAGTTCTTC | CASSSLAWDNEQFF
TRBJ2-1 | TRBD2 | TRBV28 | NA | TGTGCCAGTAAAACGGGGGGAATCGGTGAGCAGTTCTTC | CASKTGGIGEQFF
TRBJ2-1 | NA | TRBV19 | NA | TGTGCCAGTACTACGATTGACAGGCTAGGTGAGCAGTTCTTC | CASTTIDRLGEQFF
TRBJ1-5 | NA | TRBV28 | NA | TGTGCCAGCAGTTTTCTTTTCCAGGGAAATCAGCCCCAGCATTTT | CASSFLFQGNQPQHF
TRBJ1-6 | TRBD1 | TRBV28 | NA | TGTGCCAGCAGTTCTCTGACAGGGGAAGGAACACCCCTCCACTTT | CASSSLTGEGTPLHF
TRBJ1-1 | NA | TRBV13 | NA | TGTGCCAGCTCGGGGGGGACGAACACTGAAGCTTTCTTT | CASSGGTNTEAFF
TRBJ2-7 | TRBD2 | TRBV28 | once | TGTGCCAGCAGTACCCCGGGACTAGCGGGTTACTCCTACGAGCAGTACTTC | CASSTPGLAGYSYEQYF
TRBJ1-6 | NA | TRBV27 | NA | TGTGCCACCTCCCCAGCCTATAATTCACCCCTCCACTTT | CATSPAYNSPLHF
TRBJ1-3 | NA | TRBV9 | NA | TGTGCCAGCAGCGCCCCTCTGGGTCAGGCTGGAAACACCATATATTTT | CASSAPLGQAGNTIYF
TRBJ2-7 | TRBD1 | TRBV29-1 | NA | TGCAGCGTTGGTGGCAGGGGGCTTTACGAGCAGTACTTC | CSVGGRGLYEQYF